The 26 T cell receptor beta chains below come from one sample, sequenced in a study of blood T cell repertoires in COVID-19. The data were produced by immunoSEQ multiplex PCR, yet TCRdb's version contains in-frame clones alone and is incomplete. The repertoire holds about 98,000 clones, with 70% to 90% as singletons. The material sequenced was peripheral blood. These TCRs come from an older man with acute or convalescent COVID-19.

The chain's CDR3 is CASSLAGRNSPLHF. DNA of the CDR3: TGCGCCAGCAGTCTAGCGGGGAGGAATTCACCCCTCCACTTT. The rearrangement joins TRBV5-1 to TRBJ1-6; D remains ambiguous. Germline V gene lookup returns CDR1 SGHRS and CDR2 YFSETQ. V was shortened by 5 bases and J by 7 bases, with 13 bases between the two germline ends. This CDR3 is 14 amino acids long.

The V call is TRBV6-1, the J call TRBJ1-2, with D maybe TRBD1 (6 bases). V was clipped by 2 bases and J by 9 bases, with 19 bases between them. The CDR3 is 15 residues long. CDR1 is MNHNS, CDR2 SASEGT, per germline. The CDR3 here is CASSESGLTGDSYTF. The CDR3 coding sequence is TGTGCCAGCAGTGAAAGTGGGTTGACAGGCGATAGCTACACCTTC.

V and J are TRBV19 and TRBJ1-6; 10 bases fit TRBD1. CDR1 and CDR2 (germline): LNHDA, SQIVND (reference sequence). V lost 7 bases, J lost 13 bases, and 7 bases stayed unmatched. This CDR3 contains 13 residues. This CDR3 is CASNRDRGVPLHF. In DNA form, the CDR3 reads TGTGCCAGTAACCGGGACAGGGGAGTTCCCCTCCACTTT.

This rearrangement joins TRBV11-2 to TRBJ1-2; 7 nucleotides align to TRBD1. The ends lost 5 bases at V and 6 bases at J; junction bases unmatched: 12. Germline lookup yields CDR1 SGHAT and CDR2 FQNNGV. CDR3 size: 15 residues. The CDR3 loop reads CASSPDRVALDGYTF. The CDR3 bases are TGTGCCAGCAGCCCAGACAGGGTTGCTCTCGATGGCTACACCTTC.

V usage is TRBV5-1 and J usage is TRBJ2-7; TRBD1 might be the D (6 bases). Trimming stripped 4 bases from V and 3 bases from J, with 11 bases between. The germline gives CDR1 SGHRS, CDR2 YFSETQ. This CDR3 is built from 13 residues. CDR3: CASSPRTDYEQYF. The CDR3 nucleotides are TGCGCCAGCAGCCCCCGGACAGACTACGAGCAGTACTTC.

The chain uses TRBV19 and TRBJ2-2; 9 bases are a match to TRBD1. Germline V CDR1 and CDR2: LNHDA, SQIVND (reference sequence). The length of the CDR3 is 20 residues. With 5 bases clipped from V and 2 bases from J, the junction kept 18 bases outside the gene matches. This CDR3 reads CASSPSPPSLTGGNTGELFF. In DNA, the CDR3 is TGTGCCAGTAGTCCCTCCCCGCCATCTCTGACAGGGGGAAACACCGGGGAGCTGTTTTTT.

This clone has just one count. CDR3 sequence reads: CASSTLGQGEQFF. Here the CDR3 DNA reads TGTGCCAGCAGCACCCTCGGACAGGGTGAGCAGTTCTTC. This chain uses TRBV6-6 with TRBJ2-1; TRBD1 matches 8 bases. Germline V gene sequence: CDR1 MNHNY, CDR2 SVGAGI (reference sequence). The CDR3 totals 13 residues. V shed 6 bases and J 9 bases; nucleotides not matched to a gene: 7.

This clone was counted a few times. CDR3 DNA sequence: TGTGCCGGGGGCCGGGATACGCAGTATTTT. Its translation: CAGGRDTQYF. The chain combines TRBV2 with TRBJ2-3, with D possibly matching TRBD1 (6 bases). Germline V CDR1 and CDR2: SNHLY, FYNNEI. V lost 11 bases and J 6 bases, leaving 9 bases between the germline ends. The CDR3 is 10 amino acids.

The chain carries TRBV9 and TRBJ1-2; 7 bases fit TRBD1. Trimming at V came to 3 bases and at J to 4 bases, leaving 12 bases not matched to a gene. This CDR3 contains 16 residues. CDR1 is SGDLS and CDR2 is YYNGEE in the germline V gene. CDR3 DNA sequence: TGTGCCAGCAGCGCCTCACAGGGGCACATTGGCTATGGCTACACCTTC. It yields the protein CASSASQGHIGYGYTF.

This chain links TRBV10-3 with TRBJ2-5, with TRBD2 matching over 14 bases. Looked up from germline, CDR1 is ENHRY and CDR2 is SYGVKD. CDR3 length equals 18 residues. V shed 0 bases, J shed 0 bases, and the junction held 3 bases outside the gene matches. The CDR3 DNA is TGTGCCATCAGTGAGTCGGGACTAGCGGGGGCGTACCAAGAGACCCAGTACTTC. Protein: CAISESGLAGAYQETQYF.

This clone turned up a few times. The chain couples TRBV5-1 to TRBJ1-1; no clear D gene. Germline values: CDR1 SGHRS, CDR2 YFSETQ. The germline V and J ends were trimmed by 0 bases and 5 bases, with 11 bases remaining between them. The CDR3 spans 14 residues. Here the CDR3 DNA reads TGCGCCAGCAGCTTGGGGCCCCAAAGAACTGAAGCTTTCTTT. Protein sequence: CASSLGPQRTEAFF.

This clone has a single count. The chain has TRBV4-1 and TRBJ1-4; D is undetermined. V lost 0 bases to trimming and J lost 7 bases, with 12 bases between them. The CDR3 is 15 residues long. Germline V lookup: CDR1 MGHRA, CDR2 YSYEKL. The CDR3 loop reads CASSQDWVRGEKLFF. DNA for the CDR3: TGCGCCAGCAGCCAAGACTGGGTACGGGGTGAAAAACTGTTTTTT.

The V gene is TRBV24-1, the J gene TRBJ2-2, with a tentative D call TRBD1 (6 bases). The germline V gene has CDR1 KGHDR and CDR2 SFDVKD. CDR3 length: 15 amino acids. V shed 4 bases and J shed 6 bases, with 14 bases lying between them. The CDR3 sequence: CATSDQSRGAGELFF. CDR3 bases: TGTGCCACCAGTGACCAATCCAGGGGTGCCGGGGAGCTGTTTTTT.

The chain links TRBV5-6 to TRBJ2-7, with TRBD1 matching over 7 bases. This CDR3 is built from 17 residues. With V trimmed by 0 bases and J by 7 bases, 16 bases remained unmatched. Germline V gene lookup returns CDR1 SGHDT and CDR2 YYEEEE. The CDR3 loop is CASSLAVSNNRGREQYV. The CDR3 DNA follows: TGTGCCAGCAGCTTGGCCGTGAGCAATAACAGGGGACGTGAGCAGTACGTC.

The V gene is TRBV10-3, the J gene TRBJ2-3; D may be TRBD2 (6 bases). This CDR3 comprises 15 residues. Trimming shortened V by 10 bases and J by 1 base, and 18 bases separated the two germline ends. In germline, CDR1 is ENHRY, CDR2 SYGVKD. The CDR3 DNA reads TGTGCCAGCGATCCTACGGGGGACGGCACAGATACGCAGTATTTT. Translating it yields CASDPTGDGTDTQYF.

This rearrangement joins TRBV19 to TRBJ2-1, with 10 bases fitting TRBD2. This CDR3 spans 18 amino acids. Trimming cost V 1 base and J 0 bases; bases outside gene matches: 6. Germline lookup yields CDR1 LNHDA and CDR2 SQIVND (reference sequence). CDR3 loop: CASSIASGGPSSYNEQFF. In nucleotides, the CDR3 is TGTGCCAGTAGTATAGCTAGCGGGGGACCGAGCTCCTACAATGAGCAGTTCTTC. Full variable domain (missing parts from reference TRBV19 and TRBJ2-1): DGGITQSPKYLFRKEGQNVTLSCEQNLNHDAMYWYRQDPGQGLRLIYYSQIVNDFQKGDIAEGYSVSREKKESFPLTVTSAQKNPTAFYLCASSIASGGPSSYNEQFFGPGTRLTVL.

The rearrangement joins TRBV5-4 to TRBJ2-2, with 8 nucleotides matching TRBD2. CDR3 length: 15 amino acids. Losses at the gene ends were 1 base for V and 3 bases for J; bases not matched to a gene: 2. The germline V gene encodes CDR1 SGHNT and CDR2 YYREEE (reference sequence). The CDR3 reads CASSLRTSYTGELFF. DNA for the CDR3: TGTGCCAGCAGCTTGCGGACTAGCTACACCGGGGAGCTGTTTTTT.

In nucleotides, the CDR3 is TGCGCCAGCAGTGTGGGACAGGACACTGAAGCTTTCTTT. This encodes CASSVGQDTEAFF. This chain joins TRBV5-1 and TRBJ1-1; 8 positions agree with TRBD1. The CDR3 length is 13 residues. The junction had 3 bases not matched to a gene; V was cut back by 5 bases and J by 3 bases. CDR1 and CDR2 from the germline V gene are SGHRS and YFSETQ.

The rearrangement joins TRBV6-5 to TRBJ2-5, with 9 bases lining up with TRBD1. This CDR3 has 14 amino acids. Losses at the gene ends were 5 bases for V and 1 base for J; bases not matched to a gene: 2. The germline gives CDR1 MNHEY, CDR2 SVGAGI. DNA for the CDR3: TGTGCCAGCAGTCCGGACAGGGGCCAAGAGACCCAGTACTTC. Protein: CASSPDRGQETQYF.

The chain uses TRBV3-1 (or the pseudogene TRBV3-2) and TRBJ2-1; 9 positions match TRBD2. This CDR3 contains 15 residues. Per the germline V gene, CDR1 is LGHDT and CDR2 is YNNKEL (reference sequence). With V trimmed by 4 bases and J by 4 bases, 5 bases remained unmatched. CDR3 sequence: CASSRLSGGYNEQFF. In nucleotides, the CDR3 is TGTGCCAGCAGCCGCTTAAGCGGGGGGTACAATGAGCAGTTCTTC.

The gene calls are TRBV2 and TRBJ2-1; possible D gene TRBD2, 6 bases. Germline-derived CDR1 and CDR2 are SNHLY and FYNNEI. Trimming took 7 bases from V and 9 from J, leaving 10 bases between them. The CDR3 is made up of 11 amino acids. CDR3 bases: TGTGCCAGCACCCCCGGGGGTGAGCAGTTCTTC. Translating it yields CASTPGGEQFF. Complete variable domain (other parts from reference TRBV2 and TRBJ2-1): EPEVTQTPSHQVTQMGQEVILRCVPISNHLYFYWYRQILGQKVEFLVSFYNNEISEKSEIFDDQFSVERPDGSNFTLKIRSTKLEDSAMYFCASTPGGEQFFGPGTRLTVL.

The rearrangement links TRBV20-1 to TRBJ2-3, with 8 bases matching TRBD2. The trim removed 3 bases at V and 3 bases at J, leaving 11 bases unmatched. The CDR3 is made up of 16 amino acids. CDR1 and CDR2 (germline): DFQATT, SNEGSKA (reference sequence). CDR3 sequence (DNA): TGCAGTGCTAGTCTACTAGCGGCGGGAACAACAGATACGCAGTATTTT. It yields the protein CSASLLAAGTTDTQYF.

This clone was found a few times. The chain links TRBV19 to TRBJ2-7; tentative D call: TRBD2 (5 bases). Trimming removed 2 bases at V and 3 bases at J, with 14 bases between. This CDR3 comprises 15 residues. The V gene's germline CDR1 is LNHDA and CDR2 SQIVND (reference sequence). The CDR3 region is CASSIRPGSNYEQYF. CDR3 nucleotides: TGTGCCAGTAGTATAAGGCCGGGATCTAACTACGAGCAGTACTTC.

The gene calls are TRBV12-3 or TRBV12-4 and TRBJ2-5; perhaps TRBD2 as D (6 bases). Trimming cost V 3 bases and J 4 bases, with 9 bases left between them. The CDR3 consists of 13 residues. The DNA of the CDR3 is TGTGCCAGCAGTTTGAGGGGAGGAGAGACCCAGTACTTC. It specifies CASSLRGGETQYF.

This chain joins TRBV19 and TRBJ2-2; possible D gene TRBD2, 6 bases. Between the trimmed V and J ends, which lost 10 bases and 3 bases, there was a span of 15 bases. Germline V gene data show CDR1 as LNHDA and CDR2 as SQIVND (reference sequence). The CDR3 covers 14 residues. CDR3 DNA sequence: TGTGCCACGGAGGGTCCGTGGGACACCGGGGAGCTGTTTTTT. Translation gives CATEGPWDTGELFF.

The CDR3 protein is CASCADSSNQPQHF. The CDR3 bases are TGTGCCAGCTGCGCAGACAGTAGCAATCAGCCCCAGCATTTT. The chain recombines TRBV7-2 with TRBJ1-5, with D perhaps TRBD1 (5 bases). The CDR3 has 14 amino acids. The V end lost 8 bases, the J end lost 0 bases, and 11 bases lay between the germline ends. The V gene's germline CDR1 is SGHTA and CDR2 FQGNSA.